The 16 T cell receptor beta chains listed next were all sequenced from one sample in a study of blood T cell repertoires in COVID-19 (dated by TCRdb to the early 2020s). Libraries were constructed by the immunoSEQ multiplex PCR assay. Here the immuneACCESS table is served through TCRdb, limited to in-frame sequences with V and J called. Missing clones are a known gap in these copies; in checked studies unresolved V genes cover under half, and the rest lacks a known reason. Within this sample are roughly 130,000 clones, with around nine tenths of them counted one time only. The ten largest clonotypes hold 3.5% to 5.5% of the sample. Sequenced input: peripheral blood. All receptors come from a man aged 55 to 70 with COVID-19, enrolled during active disease.

The CDR3 nucleotides are TGCGCCAGCAGCGATCTAGCGGGAGGGTCCAATGAGCAGTTCTTC. Its translation is CASSDLAGGSNEQFF. The genes are TRBV10-1 and TRBJ2-1, with 12 bases aligning to TRBD2. Looked up from germline, CDR1 is WNHNN and CDR2 is SYGVQD (reference sequence). Trimming at V came to 6 bases and at J to 6 bases, leaving 6 bases not matched to a gene. This CDR3 spans 15 amino acids.

The rearrangement links TRBV12-3 or TRBV12-4 to TRBJ1-1; D uncertain. The CDR3 is made up of 12 amino acids. V dropped 3 bases and J dropped 6 bases, with 8 bases sitting between them. CDR3 coding DNA: TGTGCCAGCAGTTTTGGGCGGGCTGAAGCTTTCTTT. This codes for CASSFGRAEAFF.

The CDR3 here is CASSLTGYSYGYTF. The DNA of the CDR3 is TGTGCCAGCAGCCTGACAGGGTACTCCTATGGCTACACCTTC. This chain uses TRBV2 with TRBJ1-2; 7 bases agree with TRBD1. CDR1 is SNHLY, CDR2 FYNNEI, per germline. The CDR3 is 14 amino acids. Losses at the gene ends were 6 bases for V and 4 bases for J; bases not matched to a gene: 8. The full variable domain, rest sourced from reference TRBV2 and TRBJ1-2, is EPEVTQTPSHQVTQMGQEVILRCVPISNHLYFYWYRQILGQKVEFLVSFYNNEISEKSEIFDDQFSVERPDGSNFTLKIRSTKLEDSAMYFCASSLTGYSYGYTFGSGTRLTVV.

This chain joins TRBV29-1 and TRBJ1-1; possible D gene TRBD1, 6 bases. The germline V gene encodes CDR1 SQVTM and CDR2 ANQGSEA. V gave up 6 bases and J gave up 1 base, with 12 bases separating them. CDR3 length equals 13 residues. This CDR3 is CSVPGATNTEAFF. The CDR3 DNA reads TGCAGCGTCCCAGGGGCAACGAACACTGAAGCTTTCTTT.

This rearrangement joins TRBV19 to TRBJ1-2; 9 bases agree with TRBD1. The germline gives CDR1 LNHDA, CDR2 SQIVND (reference sequence). Germline trimming cut 7 bases from V and 2 bases from J; bases unmatched to any gene: 5. This CDR3 spans 14 amino acids. CDR3 loop: CASNTGGTNYGYTF. The CDR3 bases are TGTGCCAGTAACACAGGGGGCACCAACTATGGCTACACCTTC. Complete variable domain (other parts from reference TRBV19 and TRBJ1-2): DGGITQSPKYLFRKEGQNVTLSCEQNLNHDAMYWYRQDPGQGLRLIYYSQIVNDFQKGDIAEGYSVSREKKESFPLTVTSAQKNPTAFYLCASNTGGTNYGYTFGSGTRLTVV.

The gene calls are TRBV4-2 and TRBJ1-5; the D gene is possibly TRBD1 (6 bases). The CDR3 consists of 15 residues. V was shortened by 4 bases and J by 1 base, with 11 bases between the two germline ends. Germline CDR1 is LGHNA and CDR2 is YNFKEQ. In DNA, the CDR3 is TGTGCCAGCAGCCTAGGACAGCTCAGCAATCAGCCCCAGCATTTT. Amino acid sequence: CASSLGQLSNQPQHF.

The V gene is TRBV7-3, the J gene TRBJ2-3, with D perhaps matching TRBD2 (5 bases). Germline-derived CDR1 and CDR2 are SGHTA and FQGTGA. The CDR3 consists of 15 residues. Between the trimmed V and J ends, which lost 4 bases and 7 bases, there was a span of 18 bases. The chain's CDR3 is CASSSEVGNLNTQYF. The CDR3 bases are TGTGCCAGCAGCTCCGAAGTCGGGAATCTGAATACGCAGTATTTT.

This clone has just one count. The gene calls are TRBV18 and TRBJ2-1; possible D gene TRBD2, 5 bases. The CDR3 spans 16 residues. V shed 0 bases and J shed 4 bases, with 13 bases lying between them. CDR1 and CDR2 (germline): KGHSH, LQKENI. Here the CDR3 DNA reads TGTGCCAGCTCACCACCTTCCAGCGGAGATTACAATGAGCAGTTCTTC. It encodes CASSPPSSGDYNEQFF.

CDR3 region: CASQGLGNQPQHF. CDR3 in DNA: TGTGCCAGTCAGGGATTGGGCAATCAGCCCCAGCATTTT. The chain joins TRBV19 to TRBJ1-5, with a tentative D call TRBD1 (5 bases). With 8 bases removed from V and 2 bases from J, the gap between germline ends came to 10 bases. The CDR3 contains 13 residues. In germline, CDR1 is LNHDA, CDR2 SQIVND (reference sequence).

The chain joins TRBV5-1 to TRBJ2-7, with D possibly matching TRBD2 (5 bases). V lost 4 bases and J 4 bases, leaving 9 bases between the germline ends. CDR1 is SGHRS and CDR2 is YFSETQ in the germline V gene. The CDR3 loop spans 12 amino acids. The CDR3 protein is CASSPDSYEQYF. DNA of the CDR3: TGCGCCAGCAGCCCGGACTCTTACGAGCAGTACTTC.

The V call is TRBV3-1 (or the pseudogene TRBV3-2), the J call TRBJ1-2, with 7 nucleotides matching TRBD1. V gave up 4 bases and J gave up 5 bases; unmatched junction bases: 7. Germline values: CDR1 LGHDT, CDR2 YNNKEL (reference sequence). The CDR3 has 14 residues. In nucleotides, the CDR3 is TGTGCCAGCAGCCTTCAGGGGGTTGGGTATGGCTACACCTTC. This translates into CASSLQGVGYGYTF.

V usage is TRBV11-2 and J usage is TRBJ2-2; TRBD1 is a possible D gene (6 bases). The CDR3 consists of 15 residues. Trimming stripped 1 base from V and 4 bases from J, with 10 bases between. Germline V CDR1 and CDR2: SGHAT, FQNNGV. The CDR3: CASSLAGVITGELFF. The CDR3 DNA follows: TGTGCCAGCAGCTTAGCAGGGGTGATCACCGGGGAGCTGTTTTTT.

This chain connects TRBV18 to TRBJ1-2; maybe TRBD1 (6 bases). V was trimmed by 5 bases and J by 6 bases, leaving 19 bases between them. CDR3 size: 15 residues. The germline V gene encodes CDR1 KGHSH and CDR2 LQKENI. CDR3 in DNA: TGTGCCAGCTCATCGTCCCGGGACACGCTAAATGGCTACACCTTC. Translated: CASSSSRDTLNGYTF. The full variable domain, in which reference TRBV18 and TRBJ1-2 provide the parts outside the CDR3, is NAGVMQNPRHLVRRRGQEARLRCSPMKGHSHVYWYRQLPEEGLKFMVYLQKENIIDESGMPKERFSAEFPKEGPSILRIQQVVRGDSAAYFCASSSSRDTLNGYTFGSGTRLTVV.

The chain employs TRBV28 and TRBJ2-7; perhaps TRBD2 as D (5 bases). With 6 bases removed from V and 3 bases from J, the gap between germline ends came to 15 bases. The CDR3 sequence is 14 residues long. Germline CDR1 is MDHEN and CDR2 is SYDVKM. The chain's CDR3 is CASSPPAGFYEQYF. CDR3 bases: TGTGCCAGCAGCCCCCCGGCGGGTTTCTACGAGCAGTACTTC.

The J gene is TRBJ1-2, the V gene TRBV3-1 (or the pseudogene TRBV3-2), with 7 bases aligning to TRBD1. CDR1 and CDR2 (germline): LGHDT, YNNKEL (reference sequence). Trimming at V came to 5 bases and at J to 1 base, leaving 13 bases not matched to a gene. The CDR3 spans 17 residues. The CDR3 loop reads CASSSRGQEYFNYGYTF. CDR3 DNA: TGTGCCAGCAGCTCAAGAGGACAGGAATATTTTAACTATGGCTACACCTTC.

The chain carries TRBV18 and TRBJ2-7, with D possibly TRBD1 on 5 matching bases. Per germline, CDR1 KGHSH and CDR2 LQKENI. V was shortened by 1 base and J by 5 bases, with 18 bases between the two germline ends. The CDR3 runs to 16 residues. The CDR3 here is CASSPRASREGDEQYF. In DNA form, the CDR3 reads TGTGCCAGCTCACCACGCGCCTCCAGGGAAGGCGACGAGCAGTACTTC. The variable domain in full, with the rest retrieved from reference TRBV18 and TRBJ2-7, is NAGVMQNPRHLVRRRGQEARLRCSPMKGHSHVYWYRQLPEEGLKFMVYLQKENIIDESGMPKERFSAEFPKEGPSILRIQQVVRGDSAAYFCASSPRASREGDEQYFGPGTRLTVT.